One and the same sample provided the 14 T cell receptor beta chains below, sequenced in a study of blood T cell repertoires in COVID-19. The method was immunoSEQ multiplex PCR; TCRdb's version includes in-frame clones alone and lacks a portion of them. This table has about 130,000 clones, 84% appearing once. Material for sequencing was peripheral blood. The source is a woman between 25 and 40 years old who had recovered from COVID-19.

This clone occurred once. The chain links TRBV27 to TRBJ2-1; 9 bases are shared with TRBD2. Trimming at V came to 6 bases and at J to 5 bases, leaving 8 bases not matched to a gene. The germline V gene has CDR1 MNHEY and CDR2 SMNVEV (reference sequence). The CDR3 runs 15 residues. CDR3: CASSLSGGHNNEQFF. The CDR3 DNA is TGTGCCAGCAGCCTCAGCGGGGGGCACAACAATGAGCAGTTCTTC.

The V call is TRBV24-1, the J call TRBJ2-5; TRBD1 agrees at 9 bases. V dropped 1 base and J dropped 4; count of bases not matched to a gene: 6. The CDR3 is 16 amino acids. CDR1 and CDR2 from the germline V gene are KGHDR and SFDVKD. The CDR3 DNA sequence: TGTGCCACCAGTGATTTCTGGGACAGGGAGACAGAGACCCAGTACTTC. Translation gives CATSDFWDRETETQYF.

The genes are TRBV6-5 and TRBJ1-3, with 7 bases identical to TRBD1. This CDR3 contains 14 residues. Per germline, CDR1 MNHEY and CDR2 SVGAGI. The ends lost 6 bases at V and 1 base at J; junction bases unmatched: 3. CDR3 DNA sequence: TGTGCCAGCAGGAAGACAGGGTCTGGAAACACCATATATTTT. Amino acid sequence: CASRKTGSGNTIYF.

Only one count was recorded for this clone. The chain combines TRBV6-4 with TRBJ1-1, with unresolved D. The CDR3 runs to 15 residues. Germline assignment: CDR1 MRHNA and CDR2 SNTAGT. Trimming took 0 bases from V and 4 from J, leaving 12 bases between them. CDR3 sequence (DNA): TGTGCCAGCAGTGACTCGGCGGGGATGATCACTGAAGCTTTCTTT. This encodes CASSDSAGMITEAFF.

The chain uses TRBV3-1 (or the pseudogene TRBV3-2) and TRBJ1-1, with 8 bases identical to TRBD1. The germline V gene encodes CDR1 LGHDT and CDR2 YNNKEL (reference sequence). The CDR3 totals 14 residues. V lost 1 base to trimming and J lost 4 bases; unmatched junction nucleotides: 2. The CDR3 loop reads CASSQGGTGTEAFF. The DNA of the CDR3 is TGTGCCAGCAGCCAAGGCGGGACAGGCACTGAAGCTTTCTTT.

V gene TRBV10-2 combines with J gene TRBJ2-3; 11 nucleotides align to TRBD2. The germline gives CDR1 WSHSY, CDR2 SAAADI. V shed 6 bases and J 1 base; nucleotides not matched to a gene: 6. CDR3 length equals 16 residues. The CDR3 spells CASRPGTSGGTDTQYF. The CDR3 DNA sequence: TGCGCCAGCAGGCCAGGGACTAGCGGAGGCACAGATACGCAGTATTTT.

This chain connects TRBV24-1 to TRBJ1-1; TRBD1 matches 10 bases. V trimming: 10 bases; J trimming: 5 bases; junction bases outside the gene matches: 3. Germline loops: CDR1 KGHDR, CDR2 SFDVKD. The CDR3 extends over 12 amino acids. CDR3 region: CATGQGSTEAFF. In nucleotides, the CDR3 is TGTGCCACGGGACAGGGGTCGACTGAAGCTTTCTTT.

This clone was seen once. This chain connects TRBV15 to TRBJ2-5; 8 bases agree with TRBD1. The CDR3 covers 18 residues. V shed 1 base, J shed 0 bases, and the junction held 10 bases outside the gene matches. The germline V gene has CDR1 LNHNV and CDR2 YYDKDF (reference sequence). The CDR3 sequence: CATSRVAGGEGYQETQYF. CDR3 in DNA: TGTGCCACCAGCAGAGTGGCAGGGGGCGAGGGCTACCAAGAGACCCAGTACTTC.

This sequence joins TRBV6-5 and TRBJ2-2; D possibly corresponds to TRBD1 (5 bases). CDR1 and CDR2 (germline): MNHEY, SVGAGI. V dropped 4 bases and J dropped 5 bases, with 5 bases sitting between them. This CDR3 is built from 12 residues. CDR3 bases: TGTGCCAGCAGTTCAGGGACCGGGGAGCTGTTTTTT. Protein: CASSSGTGELFF.

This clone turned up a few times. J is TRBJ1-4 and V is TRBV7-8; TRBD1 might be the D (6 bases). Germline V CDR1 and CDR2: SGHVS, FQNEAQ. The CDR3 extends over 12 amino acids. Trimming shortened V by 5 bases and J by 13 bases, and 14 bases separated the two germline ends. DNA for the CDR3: TGTGCCAGCAGCCCCCAGGGGAGGGGACTGTTTTTT. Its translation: CASSPQGRGLFF.

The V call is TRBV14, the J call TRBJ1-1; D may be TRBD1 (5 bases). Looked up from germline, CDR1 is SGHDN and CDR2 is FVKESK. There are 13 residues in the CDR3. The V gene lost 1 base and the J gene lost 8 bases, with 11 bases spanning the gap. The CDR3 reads CASSQAGVGEAFF. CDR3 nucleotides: TGTGCCAGCAGCCAAGCGGGGGTGGGAGAAGCTTTCTTT. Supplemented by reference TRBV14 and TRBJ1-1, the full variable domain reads EAGVTQFPSHSVIEKGQTVTLRCDPISGHDNLYWYRRVMGKEIKFLLHFVKESKQDESGMPNNRFLAERTGGTYSTLKVQPAELEDSGVYFCASSQAGVGEAFFGQGTRLTVV.

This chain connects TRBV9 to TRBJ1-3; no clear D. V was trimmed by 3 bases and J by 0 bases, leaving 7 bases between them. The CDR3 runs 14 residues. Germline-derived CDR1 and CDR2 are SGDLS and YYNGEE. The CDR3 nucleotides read TGTGCCAGCAGCGGAAGAGGCTCTGGAAACACCATATATTTT. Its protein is CASSGRGSGNTIYF.

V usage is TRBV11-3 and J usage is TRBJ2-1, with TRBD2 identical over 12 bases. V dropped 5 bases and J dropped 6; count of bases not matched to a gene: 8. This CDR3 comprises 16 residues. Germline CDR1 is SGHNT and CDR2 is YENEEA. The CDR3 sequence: CASSPFGLAGSNEQFF. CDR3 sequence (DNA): TGTGCCAGCAGCCCATTCGGACTAGCGGGGAGCAATGAGCAGTTCTTC. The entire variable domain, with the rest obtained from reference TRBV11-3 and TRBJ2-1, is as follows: EAGVVQSPRYKIIEKKQPVAFWCNPISGHNTLYWYLQNLGQGPELLIRYENEEAVDDSQLPKDRFSAERLKGVDSTLKIQPAELGDSAVYLCASSPFGLAGSNEQFFGPGTRLTVL.

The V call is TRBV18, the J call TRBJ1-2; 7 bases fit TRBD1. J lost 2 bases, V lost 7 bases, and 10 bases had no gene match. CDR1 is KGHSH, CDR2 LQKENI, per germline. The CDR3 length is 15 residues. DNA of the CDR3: TGTGCCAGCTTTACGGCAGGGGGACTCAACTATGGCTACACCTTC. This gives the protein CASFTAGGLNYGYTF.